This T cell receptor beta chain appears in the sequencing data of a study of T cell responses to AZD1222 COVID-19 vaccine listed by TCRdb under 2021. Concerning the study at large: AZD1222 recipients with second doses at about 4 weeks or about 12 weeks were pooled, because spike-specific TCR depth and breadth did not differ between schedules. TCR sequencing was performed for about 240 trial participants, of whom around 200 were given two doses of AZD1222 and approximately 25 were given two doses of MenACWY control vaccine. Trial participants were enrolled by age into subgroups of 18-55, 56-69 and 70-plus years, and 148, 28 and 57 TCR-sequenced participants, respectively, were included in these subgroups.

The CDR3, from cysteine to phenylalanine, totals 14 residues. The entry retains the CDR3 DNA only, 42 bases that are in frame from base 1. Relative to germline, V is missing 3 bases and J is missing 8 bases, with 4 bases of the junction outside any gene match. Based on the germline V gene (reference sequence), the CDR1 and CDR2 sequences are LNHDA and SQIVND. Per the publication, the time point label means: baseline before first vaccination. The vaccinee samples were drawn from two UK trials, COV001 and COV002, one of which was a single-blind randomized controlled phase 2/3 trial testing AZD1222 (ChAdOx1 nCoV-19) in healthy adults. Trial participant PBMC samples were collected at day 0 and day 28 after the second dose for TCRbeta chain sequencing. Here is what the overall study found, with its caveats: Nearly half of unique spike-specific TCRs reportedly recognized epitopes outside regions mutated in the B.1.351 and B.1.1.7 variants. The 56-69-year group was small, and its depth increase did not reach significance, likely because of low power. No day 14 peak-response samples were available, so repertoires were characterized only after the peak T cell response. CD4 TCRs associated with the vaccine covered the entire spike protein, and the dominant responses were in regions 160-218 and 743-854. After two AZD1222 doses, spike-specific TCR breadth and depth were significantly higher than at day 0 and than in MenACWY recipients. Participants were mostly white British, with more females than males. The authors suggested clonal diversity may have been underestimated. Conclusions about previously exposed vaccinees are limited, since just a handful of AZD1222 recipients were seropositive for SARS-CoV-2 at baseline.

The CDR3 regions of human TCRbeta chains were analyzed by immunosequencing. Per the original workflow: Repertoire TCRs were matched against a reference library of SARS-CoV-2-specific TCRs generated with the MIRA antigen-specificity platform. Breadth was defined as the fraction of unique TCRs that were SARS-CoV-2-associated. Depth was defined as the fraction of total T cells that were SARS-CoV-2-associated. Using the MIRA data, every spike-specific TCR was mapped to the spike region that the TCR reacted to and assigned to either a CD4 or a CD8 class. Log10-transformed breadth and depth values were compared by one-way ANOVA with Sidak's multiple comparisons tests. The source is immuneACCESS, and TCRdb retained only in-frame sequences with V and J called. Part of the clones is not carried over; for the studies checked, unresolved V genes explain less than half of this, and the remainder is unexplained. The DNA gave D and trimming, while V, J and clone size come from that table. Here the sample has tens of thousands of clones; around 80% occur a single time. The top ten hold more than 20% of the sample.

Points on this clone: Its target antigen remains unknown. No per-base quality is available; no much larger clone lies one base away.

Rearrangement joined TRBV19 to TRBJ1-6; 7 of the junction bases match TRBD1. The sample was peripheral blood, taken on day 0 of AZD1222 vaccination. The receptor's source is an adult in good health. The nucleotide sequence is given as TGTGCCAGTAGTATCGACAGGGCCTATTCACCCCTCCACTTT. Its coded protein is CASSIDRAYSPLHF.